This T cell receptor (beta chain) comes out of a study of a mutant IDH1 vaccine in newly diagnosed glioma. About the study: Earlier therapy was either radiotherapy, temozolomide, or both, and most got both.

The sample's time point: week 5, during vaccination. One vaccine dose held 300 ug of mutant IDH1 20-mer peptide and came with topical imiquimod. The CDR3 is 12 residues long. The germline V gene encodes CDR1 SGDLS and CDR2 YYNGEE. Trimming stripped 0 bases from V and 3 bases from J, with 4 bases between. Generated by immunoSEQ multiplex PCR, the TCRdb table keeps only in-frame clones and is missing some. The table shows around 78,000 clones, with 91% occurring only once. About this clone: The antigen is undetermined.

The sequence derives from a woman aged 45 to 65 with glioma. The chain has TRBV9 and TRBJ2-7; unclear D gene. Material: PBMCs, obtained from a glioma patient whose treatment included an IDH1 peptide vaccine. The CDR3 is CASSVDDYEQYF. The CDR3 nucleotides read TGTGCCAGCAGCGTAGACGACTACGAGCAGTACTTC.